The rows below give T cell receptor beta chains drawn from one sample of a study of blood T cell repertoires in COVID-19. The protocol was immunoSEQ multiplex PCR, while the TCRdb copy is restricted to in-frame clones and leaves out a portion. This repertoire shows about 320,000 clones, roughly 88% found once; its top ten account for 1.5% to 2%. Source material: peripheral blood. The receptors stem from a woman aged 30 to 39 with COVID-19, enrolled during active disease. The CDR3 runs from the conserved cysteine through the conserved F or W. The D gene is left open where the match is weak. Not every row has a clone size; where given, it reads once, few, many or a size class.

few	.	TRBJ2-7	TRBV4-1	CASSHPLRGYEQYF	TGCGCCAGCAGCCACCCCCTCCGAGGCTACGAGCAGTACTTC
.	.	TRBJ1-1	TRBV7-2	CASSLTRDTEAFF	TGTGCCAGCAGCCTCACGCGGGACACTGAAGCTTTCTTT
.	.	TRBJ2-1	TRBV19	CASSTPTRNEQFF	TGTGCCAGTAGTACCCCCACCCGGAATGAGCAGTTCTTC
.	.	TRBJ1-4	TRBV4-1	CASSQDRVGEKLFF	TGCGCCAGCAGCCAAGACAGGGTTGGTGAAAAACTGTTTTTT
.	TRBD1	TRBJ1-5	TRBV6-2/TRBV6-3	CASSRRTGLNQPQHF	TGTGCCAGCAGCCGACGGACAGGGCTCAATCAGCCCCAGCATTTT
.	.	TRBJ1-1	TRBV3-1/TRBV3-2	CASSHGTLNTEAFF	TGTGCCAGCAGCCACGGGACACTGAACACTGAAGCTTTCTTT
.	.	TRBJ2-6	TRBV11-2	CASSPGMGPGANVLTF	TGTGCCAGCAGCCCAGGAATGGGGCCCGGGGCCAACGTCCTGACTTTC
.	.	TRBJ2-6	TRBV5-1	CASSLAPNSGANVLTF	TGCGCCAGCAGCTTGGCCCCCAACTCTGGGGCCAACGTCCTGACTTTC
.	TRBD1	TRBJ1-1	TRBV2	CATAGTGAEAFF	TGTGCCACCGCCGGGACAGGGGCTGAAGCTTTCTTT
.	TRBD2	TRBJ2-7	TRBV5-6	CASRPGTSATYEQYF	TGTGCCAGCAGACCCGGGACTAGCGCTACCTACGAGCAGTACTTC
.	.	TRBJ1-3	TRBV4-1	CASRNPTASSGNTIYF	TGCGCCAGCAGGAACCCGACAGCGAGCTCTGGAAACACCATATATTTT
.	TRBD2	TRBJ2-3	TRBV3-1/TRBV3-2	CASSQAGLRAGETDTQYF	TGTGCCAGCAGCCAAGCGGGTCTTCGGGCGGGGGAAACAGATACGCAGTATTTT
.	TRBD1	TRBJ1-2	TRBV7-9	CASSLLGQGSHGYTF	TGTGCCAGCAGCTTACTGGGACAGGGGAGCCATGGCTACACCTTC
.	TRBD2	TRBJ2-3	TRBV29-1	CSVFRGGGTDTQYF	TGCAGCGTCTTCCGCGGGGGGGGCACAGATACGCAGTATTTT
.	TRBD1	TRBJ1-5	TRBV27	CASRSGTGDNQPQHF	TGTGCCAGCAGATCCGGGACAGGGGACAATCAGCCCCAGCATTTT
few	TRBD1	TRBJ2-1	TRBV9	CASSPGQGSYNEQFF	TGTGCCAGCAGCCCGGGACAGGGCTCCTACAATGAGCAGTTCTTC
.	.	TRBJ1-2	TRBV29-1	CSANGESSNYGYTF	TGCAGCGCCAATGGGGAGAGTAGTAACTATGGCTACACCTTC
.	.	TRBJ1-6	TRBV6-6	CASSSYYNSPLHF	TGTGCCAGCAGTTCCTACTATAATTCACCCCTCCACTTT
.	TRBD1	TRBJ2-5	TRBV7-9	CASSLVRDRGPETQYF	TGTGCCAGCAGCTTAGTCCGGGACAGGGGGCCAGAGACCCAGTACTTC
.	.	TRBJ1-2	TRBV21-1	CASSKVDRVGGGYTF	TGTGCCAGCAGCAAAGTCGACAGGGTTGGTGGTGGCTACACCTTC
.	TRBD1	TRBJ2-1	TRBV5-6	CASNRDRESPYNEQFF	TGTGCCAGCAACCGGGACAGGGAGTCACCCTACAATGAGCAGTTCTTC
.	.	TRBJ1-5	TRBV6-2/TRBV6-3	CASSQGWSNQPQHF	TGTGCCAGCAGTCAGGGGTGGAGCAATCAGCCCCAGCATTTT
once	.	TRBJ1-2	TRBV2	CARGDTRGYTF	TGTGCCCGGGGGGACACGAGAGGCTACACCTTC
.	.	TRBJ2-1	TRBV11-2	CASSYTTSSYNEQFF	TGTGCCAGCAGCTATACTACGAGCTCCTACAATGAGCAGTTCTTC
.	TRBD1	TRBJ1-5	TRBV19	CASKRGQRSQPQHF	TGTGCCAGTAAAAGGGGACAGCGGTCGCAGCCCCAGCATTTT
few	TRBD1	TRBJ2-1	TRBV2	CASYRPQGDSSYNEQFF	TGTGCCAGTTACCGGCCTCAGGGGGACAGCTCCTACAATGAGCAGTTCTTC
.	.	TRBJ1-4	TRBV7-2	CASSPGTRNEKLFF	TGTGCCAGCAGTCCCGGGACACGTAATGAAAAACTGTTTTTT
.	.	TRBJ1-2	TRBV2	CASSEDRLFYGYTF	TGTGCCAGCAGTGAAGACAGACTATTTTATGGCTACACCTTC
.	.	TRBJ1-4	TRBV10-1	CASSESRINEKLFF	TGCGCCAGCAGTGAATCCAGAATTAATGAAAAACTGTTTTTT
.	TRBD1	TRBJ1-1	TRBV6-2/TRBV6-3	CASSTLAGQAGAFF	TGTGCCAGCAGTACCCTCGCCGGACAGGCAGGTGCTTTCTTT
.	.	TRBJ2-3	TRBV5-4	CATLRGDETDTQYF	TGTGCCACCCTAAGAGGTGACGAGACAGATACGCAGTATTTT
.	.	TRBJ2-7	TRBV21-1	CASSNSRRDRGREQYF	TGTGCCAGCAGCAACTCCCGCCGGGACAGGGGGCGCGAGCAGTACTTC
.	TRBD1	TRBJ1-2	TRBV27	CASSLAPQGSGYTF	TGTGCCAGCAGTTTAGCCCCACAGGGGTCTGGCTACACCTTC
.	.	TRBJ1-2	TRBV15	CATSRDHSSSGYTF	TGTGCCACCAGCAGAGATCACAGCAGCTCCGGCTACACCTTC
.	.	TRBJ1-2	TRBV6-2/TRBV6-3	CASSYFLEGNYGYTF	TGTGCCAGCAGTTACTTCTTGGAGGGCAACTATGGCTACACCTTC
.	.	TRBJ1-2	TRBV29-1	CSVPLGGGYTF	TGCAGCGTTCCACTAGGCGGAGGCTACACCTTC
.	.	TRBJ1-5	TRBV2	CASRGTVNQPQHF	TGTGCCAGCAGGGGTACAGTCAATCAGCCCCAGCATTTT
.	TRBD1	TRBJ2-2	TRBV2	CASISPGTATGELFF	TGTGCCAGCATTAGTCCCGGGACAGCGACCGGGGAGCTGTTTTTT
.	.	TRBJ1-5	TRBV9	CASSLPGQPQHF	TGTGCCAGCAGCCTGCCAGGTCAGCCCCAGCATTTT
.	TRBD2	TRBJ2-1	TRBV9	CASSVVPGAGGFSNEQFF	TGTGCCAGCAGCGTAGTACCAGGAGCGGGGGGTTTTTCCAATGAGCAGTTCTTC
.	.	TRBJ2-2	TRBV27	CASSSSREIAGELFF	TGTGCCAGCAGTTCTTCCAGGGAAATAGCCGGGGAGCTGTTTTTT
once	.	TRBJ1-5	TRBV7-8	CASSLGGGYQPQHF	TGTGCCAGCAGCTTAGGGGGGGGTTATCAGCCCCAGCATTTT
.	.	TRBJ1-6	TRBV4-1	CASSRLPGPLHF	TGCGCCAGCAGCCGACTCCCGGGACCCCTCCACTTT
few	TRBD1	TRBJ1-3	TRBV27	CASSGQGSGNTIYF	TGTGCCAGCAGTGGACAGGGGTCTGGAAACACCATATATTTT
few	.	TRBJ1-3	TRBV19	CASSPGGSSGNTIYF	TGTGCCAGTAGTCCAGGTGGATCCTCTGGAAACACCATATATTTT
.	.	TRBJ1-6	TRBV3-1/TRBV3-2	CASSQGGGLIPLHF	TGTGCCAGCAGCCAAGGGGGGGGCCTAATACCCCTCCACTTT
.	.	TRBJ2-3	TRBV2	CASRPGLFTDTQYF	TGTGCCAGCAGGCCGGGACTTTTCACAGATACGCAGTATTTT
.	.	TRBJ2-1	TRBV27	CASRLRQGTYNEQFF	TGTGCCAGCAGGCTTCGTCAGGGAACCTACAATGAGCAGTTCTTC
.	.	TRBJ1-1	TRBV6-5	CASSYRSEAFF	TGTGCCAGCAGTTATCGTTCGGAAGCTTTCTTT
.	.	TRBJ1-1	TRBV28	CASILLGANTEAFF	TGTGCCAGCATCTTACTTGGGGCGAACACTGAAGCTTTCTTT
.	.	TRBJ2-1	TRBV6-6	CASSFARANEQFF	TGTGCCAGCAGTTTTGCTCGCGCAAATGAGCAGTTCTTC
.	.	TRBJ1-2	TRBV6-5	CASSYGGVNYGYTF	TGTGCCAGCAGTTATGGGGGCGTAAACTATGGCTACACCTTC
.	.	TRBJ2-2	TRBV19	CASSTRFANTGELFF	TGTGCCAGTAGTACCAGGTTCGCGAACACCGGGGAGCTGTTTTTT
.	.	TRBJ2-7	TRBV18	CASSPDIYEQYF	TGTGCCAGCTCACCGGACATCTACGAGCAGTACTTC
.	.	TRBJ1-2	TRBV28	CASSLLLVEGINYGYTF	TGTGCCAGCAGTTTATTACTTGTGGAGGGAATCAACTATGGCTACACCTTC
once	.	TRBJ1-1	TRBV29-1	CSVSPGRFSAAGKNTEAFF	TGCAGCGTTTCTCCGGGACGGTTCTCAGCAGCGGGCAAGAACACTGAAGCTTTCTTT
.	TRBD1	TRBJ1-2	TRBV30	CARDNRGTGYTF	TGTGCCCGCGATAACAGGGGAACTGGCTACACCTTC
.	TRBD2	TRBJ2-2	TRBV5-1	CASTPGLAAGELFF	TGCGCCAGCACGCCGGGACTAGCGGCCGGGGAGCTGTTTTTT
few	TRBD1	TRBJ2-7	TRBV10-3	CAISEPGQGLGYEQYF	TGTGCCATCAGTGAGCCCGGACAGGGGCTTGGATACGAGCAGTACTTC